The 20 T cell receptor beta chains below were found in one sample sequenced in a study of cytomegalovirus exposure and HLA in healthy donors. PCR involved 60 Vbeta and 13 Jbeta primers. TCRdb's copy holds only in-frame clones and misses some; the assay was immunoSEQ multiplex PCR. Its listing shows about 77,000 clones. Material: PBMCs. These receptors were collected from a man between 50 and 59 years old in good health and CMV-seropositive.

DNA of the CDR3: TGTGCCAGCAGTTACAAGGCAGGGGGAGAGAACACTGAAGCTTTCTTT. Amino acid sequence: CASSYKAGGENTEAFF. The chain carries TRBV6-5 and TRBJ1-1; 7 bases are a match to TRBD1. This CDR3 spans 16 amino acids. Losses at the gene ends were 2 bases for V and 1 base for J; bases not matched to a gene: 7. Germline V gene sequence: CDR1 MNHEY, CDR2 SVGAGI.

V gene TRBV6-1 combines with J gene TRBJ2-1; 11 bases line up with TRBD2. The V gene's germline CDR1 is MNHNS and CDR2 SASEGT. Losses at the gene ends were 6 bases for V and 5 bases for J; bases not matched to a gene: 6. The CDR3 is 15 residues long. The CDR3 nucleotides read TGTGCCAGCAGAAGGGGGACTAGCGGCGACAATGAGCAGTTCTTC. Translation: CASRRGTSGDNEQFF.

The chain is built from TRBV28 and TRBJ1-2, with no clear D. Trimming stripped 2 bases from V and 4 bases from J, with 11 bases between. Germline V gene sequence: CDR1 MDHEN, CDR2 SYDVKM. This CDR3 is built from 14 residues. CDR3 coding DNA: TGTGCCAGCAGTTTAGGGCTGATGGGCTATGGCTACACCTTC. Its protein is CASSLGLMGYGYTF.

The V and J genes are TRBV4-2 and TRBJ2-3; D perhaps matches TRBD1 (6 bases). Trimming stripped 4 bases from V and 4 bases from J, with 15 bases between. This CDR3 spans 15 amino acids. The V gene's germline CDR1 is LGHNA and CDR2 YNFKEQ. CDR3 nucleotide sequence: TGTGCCAGCAGCCGTCGACCTACAGGGCCAGATACGCAGTATTTT. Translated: CASSRRPTGPDTQYF.

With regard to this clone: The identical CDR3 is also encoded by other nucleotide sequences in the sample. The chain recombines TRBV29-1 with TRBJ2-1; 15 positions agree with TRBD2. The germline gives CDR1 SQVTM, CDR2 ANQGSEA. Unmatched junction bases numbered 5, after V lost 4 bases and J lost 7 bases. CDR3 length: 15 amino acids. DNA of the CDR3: TGCAGCGTTGCTAGGGGGACTAGCGGGAGGAATGAGCAGTTCTTC. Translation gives CSVARGTSGRNEQFF.

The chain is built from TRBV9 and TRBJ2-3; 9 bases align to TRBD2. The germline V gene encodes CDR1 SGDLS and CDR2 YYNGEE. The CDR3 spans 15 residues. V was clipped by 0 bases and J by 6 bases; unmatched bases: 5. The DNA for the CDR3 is TGTGCCAGCAGCGTAGGTGGCGGGAGGGCGGATACGCAGTATTTT. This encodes CASSVGGGRADTQYF.

The CDR3 nucleotides read TGTGCCAGCAACGGACAGGGGAAAACTGAAGCTTTCTTT. Encoded protein: CASNGQGKTEAFF. The chain recombines TRBV6-5 with TRBJ1-1; 9 positions match TRBD1. V trimming: 7 bases; J trimming: 5 bases; junction bases outside the gene matches: 5. CDR3 length: 13 amino acids. Germline V gene lookup returns CDR1 MNHEY and CDR2 SVGAGI.

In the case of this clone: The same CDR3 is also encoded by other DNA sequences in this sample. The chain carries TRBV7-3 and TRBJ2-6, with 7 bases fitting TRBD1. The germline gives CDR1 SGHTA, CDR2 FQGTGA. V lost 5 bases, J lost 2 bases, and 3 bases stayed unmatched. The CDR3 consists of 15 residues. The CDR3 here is CASSRQGTGANVLTF. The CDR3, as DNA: TGTGCCAGCAGCCGACAGGGAACTGGGGCCAACGTCCTGACTTTC.

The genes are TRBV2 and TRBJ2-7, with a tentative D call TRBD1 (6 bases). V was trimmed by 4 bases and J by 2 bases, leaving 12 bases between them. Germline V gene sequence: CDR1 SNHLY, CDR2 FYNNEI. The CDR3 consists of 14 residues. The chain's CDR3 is CASSATGTPYEQYV. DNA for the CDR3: TGTGCCAGCAGTGCGACCGGGACACCCTACGAGCAGTACGTC.

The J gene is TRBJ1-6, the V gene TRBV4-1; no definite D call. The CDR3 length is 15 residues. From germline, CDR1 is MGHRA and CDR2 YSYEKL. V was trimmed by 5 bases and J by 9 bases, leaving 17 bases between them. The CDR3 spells CASSEGRKVGSPLHF. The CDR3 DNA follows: TGCGCCAGCAGCGAGGGCAGAAAAGTTGGTTCACCCCTCCACTTT.

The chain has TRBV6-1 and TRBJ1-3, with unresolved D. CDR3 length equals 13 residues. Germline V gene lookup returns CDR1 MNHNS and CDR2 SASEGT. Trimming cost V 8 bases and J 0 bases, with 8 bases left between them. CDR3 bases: TGTGCCAGCCAAGGAGACTCTGGAAACACCATATATTTT. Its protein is CASQGDSGNTIYF.

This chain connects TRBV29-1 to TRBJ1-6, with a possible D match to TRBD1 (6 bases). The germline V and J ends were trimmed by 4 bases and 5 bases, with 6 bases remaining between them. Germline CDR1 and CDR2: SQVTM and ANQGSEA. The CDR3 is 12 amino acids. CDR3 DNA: TGCAGCGTTGGACAGGATAATTCACCCCTCCACTTT. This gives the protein CSVGQDNSPLHF.

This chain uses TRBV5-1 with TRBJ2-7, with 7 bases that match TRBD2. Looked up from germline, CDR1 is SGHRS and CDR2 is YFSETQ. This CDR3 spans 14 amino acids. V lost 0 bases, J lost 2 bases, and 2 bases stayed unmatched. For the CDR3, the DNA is TGCGCCAGCAGCTTGGAAAGCGGGACCTACGAGCAGTACTTC. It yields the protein CASSLESGTYEQYF.

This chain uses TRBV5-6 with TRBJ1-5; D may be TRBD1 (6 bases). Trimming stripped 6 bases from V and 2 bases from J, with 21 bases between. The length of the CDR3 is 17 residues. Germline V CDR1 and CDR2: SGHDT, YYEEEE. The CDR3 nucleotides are TGTGCCAGCATCTCCCTCGGGGGGCAGGAGGGCAATCAGCCCCAGCATTTT. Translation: CASISLGGQEGNQPQHF.

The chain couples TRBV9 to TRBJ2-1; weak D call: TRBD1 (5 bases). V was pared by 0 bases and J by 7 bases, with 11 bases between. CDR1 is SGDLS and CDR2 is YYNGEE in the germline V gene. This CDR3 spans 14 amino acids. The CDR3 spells CASSVATAGNEQFF. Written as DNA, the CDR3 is TGTGCCAGCAGCGTAGCTACAGCAGGGAATGAGCAGTTCTTC.

This CDR3 reads CSVEVAAEKGYEQYF. The CDR3 region has the DNA TGCAGCGTGGAGGTAGCGGCGGAGAAAGGGTACGAGCAGTACTTC. J is TRBJ2-7 and V is TRBV29-1; D is perhaps TRBD2 (6 bases). Germline CDR1 and CDR2: SQVTM and ANQGSEA. This CDR3 region has 15 residues. Trimming removed 6 bases from V and 4 bases from J, with 22 bases in between.

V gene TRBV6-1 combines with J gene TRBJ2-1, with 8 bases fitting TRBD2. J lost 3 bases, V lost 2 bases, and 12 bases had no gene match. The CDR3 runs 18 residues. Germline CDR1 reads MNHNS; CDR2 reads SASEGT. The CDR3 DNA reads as TGTGCCAGCAGTGAAAAGGGTGGCGGGAGGACAATCTACAATGAGCAGTTCTTC. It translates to CASSEKGGGRTIYNEQFF.

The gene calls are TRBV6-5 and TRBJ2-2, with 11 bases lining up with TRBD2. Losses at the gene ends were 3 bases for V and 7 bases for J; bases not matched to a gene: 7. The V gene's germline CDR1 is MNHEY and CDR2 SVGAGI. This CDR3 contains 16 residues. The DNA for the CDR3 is TGTGCCAGCAGTTATAGTAGCGGGGGGGCCGACGGGGAGCTGTTTTTT. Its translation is CASSYSSGGADGELFF.

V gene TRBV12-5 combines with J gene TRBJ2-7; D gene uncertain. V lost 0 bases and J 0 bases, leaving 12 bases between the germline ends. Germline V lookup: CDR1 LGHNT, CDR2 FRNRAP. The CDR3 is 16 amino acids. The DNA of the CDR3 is TGTGCTAGTGGTTTGGTACTGGGCAGAACCTCCTACGAGCAGTACTTC. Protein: CASGLVLGRTSYEQYF.

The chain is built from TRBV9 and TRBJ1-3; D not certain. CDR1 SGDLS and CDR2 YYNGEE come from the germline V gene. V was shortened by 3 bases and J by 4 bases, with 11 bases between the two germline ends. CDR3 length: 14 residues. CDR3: CASSAGGAGNTIYF. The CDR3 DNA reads TGTGCCAGCAGCGCAGGAGGAGCGGGAAACACCATATATTTT. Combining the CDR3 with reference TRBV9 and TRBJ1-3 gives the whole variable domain DSGVTQTPKHLITATGQRVTLRCSPRSGDLSVYWYQQSLDQGLQFLIQYYNGEERAKGNILERFSAQQFPDLHSELNLSSLELGDSALYFCASSAGGAGNTIYFGEGSWLTVV.